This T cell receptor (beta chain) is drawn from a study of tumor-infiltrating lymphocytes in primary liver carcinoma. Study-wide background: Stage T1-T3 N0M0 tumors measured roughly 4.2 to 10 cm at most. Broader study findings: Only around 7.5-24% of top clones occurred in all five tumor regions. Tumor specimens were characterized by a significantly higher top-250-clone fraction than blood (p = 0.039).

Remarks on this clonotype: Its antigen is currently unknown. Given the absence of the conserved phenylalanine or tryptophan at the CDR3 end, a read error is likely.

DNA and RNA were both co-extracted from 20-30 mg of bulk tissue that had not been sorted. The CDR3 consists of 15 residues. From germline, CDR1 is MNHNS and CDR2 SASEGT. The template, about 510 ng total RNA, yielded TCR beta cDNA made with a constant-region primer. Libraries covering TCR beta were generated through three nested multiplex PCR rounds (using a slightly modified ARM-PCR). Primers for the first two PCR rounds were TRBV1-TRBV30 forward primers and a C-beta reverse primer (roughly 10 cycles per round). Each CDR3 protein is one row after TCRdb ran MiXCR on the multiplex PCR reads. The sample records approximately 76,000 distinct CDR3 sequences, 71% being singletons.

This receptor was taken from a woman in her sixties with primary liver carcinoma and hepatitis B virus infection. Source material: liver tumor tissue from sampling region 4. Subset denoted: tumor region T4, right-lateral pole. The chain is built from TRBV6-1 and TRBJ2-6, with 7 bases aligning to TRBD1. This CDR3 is CAGSEGGSGANILTL. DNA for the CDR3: TGTGCCGGCAGTGAAGGGGGCTCTGGGGCCAACATCCTGACTCTC.